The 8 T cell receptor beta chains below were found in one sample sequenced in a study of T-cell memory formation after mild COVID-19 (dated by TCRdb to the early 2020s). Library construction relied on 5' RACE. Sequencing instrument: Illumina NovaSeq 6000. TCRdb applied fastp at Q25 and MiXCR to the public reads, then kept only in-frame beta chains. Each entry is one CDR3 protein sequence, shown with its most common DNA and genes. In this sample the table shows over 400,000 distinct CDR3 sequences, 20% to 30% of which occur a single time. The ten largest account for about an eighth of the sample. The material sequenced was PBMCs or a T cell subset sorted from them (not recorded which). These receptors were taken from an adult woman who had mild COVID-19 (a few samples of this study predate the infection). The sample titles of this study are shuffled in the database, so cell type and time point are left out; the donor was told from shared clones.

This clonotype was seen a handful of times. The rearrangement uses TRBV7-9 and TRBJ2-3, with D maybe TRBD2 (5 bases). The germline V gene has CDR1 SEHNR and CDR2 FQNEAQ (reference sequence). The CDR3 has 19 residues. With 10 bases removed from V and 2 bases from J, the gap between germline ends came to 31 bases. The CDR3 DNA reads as TGTGCCACAACCACCGGGCTCCGGGGAGAAGTCCCCCTCACAGATACGCAGTATTTT. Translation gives CATTTGLRGEVPLTDTQYF.

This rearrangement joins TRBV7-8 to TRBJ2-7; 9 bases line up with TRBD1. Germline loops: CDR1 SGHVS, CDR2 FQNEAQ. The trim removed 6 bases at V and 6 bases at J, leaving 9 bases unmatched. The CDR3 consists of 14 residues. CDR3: CASSPGTGRSEQYF. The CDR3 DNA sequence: TGTGCCAGCAGTCCCGGGACAGGGCGCAGCGAGCAGTACTTC.

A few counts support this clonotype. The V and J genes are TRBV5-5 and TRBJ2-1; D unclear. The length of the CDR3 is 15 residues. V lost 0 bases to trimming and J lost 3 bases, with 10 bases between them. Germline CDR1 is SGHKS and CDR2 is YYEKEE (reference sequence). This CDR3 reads CASSLDNTLYNEQFF. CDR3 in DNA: TGTGCCAGCAGCTTGGACAACACACTCTACAATGAGCAGTTCTTC.

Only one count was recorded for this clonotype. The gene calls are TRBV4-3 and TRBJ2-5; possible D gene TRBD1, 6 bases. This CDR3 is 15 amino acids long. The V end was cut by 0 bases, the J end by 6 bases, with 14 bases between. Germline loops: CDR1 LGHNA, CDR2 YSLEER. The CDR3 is CASSQELQGMKTQYF. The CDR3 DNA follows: TGCGCCAGCAGCCAAGAGCTCCAGGGGATGAAGACCCAGTACTTC.

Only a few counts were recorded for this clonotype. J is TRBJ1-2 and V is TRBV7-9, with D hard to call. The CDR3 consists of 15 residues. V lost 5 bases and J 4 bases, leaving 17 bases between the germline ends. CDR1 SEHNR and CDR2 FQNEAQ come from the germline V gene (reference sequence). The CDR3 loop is CASSPRHPEPYGYTF. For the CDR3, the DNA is TGTGCCAGCAGCCCTCGACACCCAGAACCCTATGGCTACACCTTC.

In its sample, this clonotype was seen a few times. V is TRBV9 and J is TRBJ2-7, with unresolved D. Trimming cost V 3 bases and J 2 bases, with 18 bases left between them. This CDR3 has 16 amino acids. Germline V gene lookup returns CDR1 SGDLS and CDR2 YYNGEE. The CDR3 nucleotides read TGTGCCAGCAGCGCCGGACGGAACATTGGCGCCTACGAGCAGTACTTC. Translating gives CASSAGRNIGAYEQYF.

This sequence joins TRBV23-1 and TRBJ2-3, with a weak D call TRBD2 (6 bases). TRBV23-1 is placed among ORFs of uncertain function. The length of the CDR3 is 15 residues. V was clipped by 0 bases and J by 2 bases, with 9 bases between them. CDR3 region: CASSQSRTNTDTQYF. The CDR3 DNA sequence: TGCGCCAGCAGTCAATCGAGGACTAACACAGATACGCAGTATTTT.

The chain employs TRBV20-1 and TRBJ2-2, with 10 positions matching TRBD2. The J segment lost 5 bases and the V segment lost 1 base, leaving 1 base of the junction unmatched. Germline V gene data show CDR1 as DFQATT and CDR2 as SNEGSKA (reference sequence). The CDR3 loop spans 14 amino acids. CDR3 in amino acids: CSARASGRTGELFF. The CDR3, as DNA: TGCAGTGCTAGAGCTAGCGGGAGAACCGGGGAGCTGTTTTTT.